This T cell receptor beta chain stems from a study of OX40 agonist ivuxolimab in advanced cancers. Turning to the study itself: Partial responses, seen in three patients, involved one hepatocellular carcinoma and two cutaneous melanomas.

Study-level results: At doses 0.1 to 3.0 mg/kg, CD4+ and CD8+ clones expanded. Mean expanded clone counts were higher in CD8+ than CD4+ T cells.

Data came from immunoSEQ multiplex PCR; TCRdb stores just in-frame clones and leaves some out. The repertoire holds some 25,000 clones, with 65% to 90% as singletons. Germline CDR1 SQVTM, CDR2 ANQGSEA. V shed 3 bases and J shed 2 bases, with 14 bases lying between them. The CDR3 runs 14 residues. As for this clone: The antigen is unknown.

Material: CD4+ or CD8+ T cells sorted from blood, obtained in a trial of the OX40 agonist ivuxolimab. The V call is TRBV29-1, the J call TRBJ2-7; a possible D gene is TRBD1 (6 bases). The receptor was isolated from an adult with an advanced solid tumor such as melanoma, head and neck, liver or kidney cancer. The CDR3 here is CSVEDGDITYEQYF. CDR3 coding DNA: TGCAGCGTTGAGGACGGGGACATTACCTACGAGCAGTACTTC.